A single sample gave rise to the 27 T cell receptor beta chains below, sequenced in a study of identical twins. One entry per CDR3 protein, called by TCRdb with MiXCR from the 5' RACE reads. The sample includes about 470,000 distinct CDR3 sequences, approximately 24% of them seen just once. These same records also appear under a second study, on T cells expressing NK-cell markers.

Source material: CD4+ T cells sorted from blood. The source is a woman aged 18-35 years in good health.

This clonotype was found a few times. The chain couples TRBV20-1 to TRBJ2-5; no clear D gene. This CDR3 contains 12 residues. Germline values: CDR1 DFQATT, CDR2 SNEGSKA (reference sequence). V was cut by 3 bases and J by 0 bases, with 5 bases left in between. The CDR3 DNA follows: TGCAGTGCTAGGAGCTACCAAGAGACCCAGTACTTC. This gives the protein CSARSYQETQYF.

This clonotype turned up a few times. Written as DNA, the CDR3 is TGTGCCACCAGCAGAGTAGGGCAGGTTTACGAGCAGTACTTC. It codes for CATSRVGQVYEQYF. The chain carries TRBV15 and TRBJ2-7; D uncertain. The CDR3 is 14 amino acids. Germline V lookup: CDR1 LNHNV, CDR2 YYDKDF (reference sequence). Trimming took 1 base from V and 4 from J, leaving 11 bases between them.

The CDR3: CASKNAGEYGYTF. The CDR3 DNA reads TGTGCCAGTAAGAACGCAGGGGAGTATGGCTACACCTTC. The V and J genes are TRBV19 and TRBJ1-2; the D gene is possibly TRBD1 (6 bases). The CDR3 has 13 amino acids. With 7 bases removed from V and 5 bases from J, the gap between germline ends came to 14 bases. In germline, CDR1 is LNHDA, CDR2 SQIVND (reference sequence).

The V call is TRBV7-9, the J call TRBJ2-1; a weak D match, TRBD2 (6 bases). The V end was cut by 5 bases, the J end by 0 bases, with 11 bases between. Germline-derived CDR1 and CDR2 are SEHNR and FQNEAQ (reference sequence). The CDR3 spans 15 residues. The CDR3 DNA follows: TGTGCCAGCAGCCTGACTAGGGGCTCCTACAATGAGCAGTTCTTC. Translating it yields CASSLTRGSYNEQFF.

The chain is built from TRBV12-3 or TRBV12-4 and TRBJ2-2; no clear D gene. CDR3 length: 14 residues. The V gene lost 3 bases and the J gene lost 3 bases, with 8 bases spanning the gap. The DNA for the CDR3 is TGTGCCAGCAGTTTCGGCCTCCACACCGGGGAGCTGTTTTTT. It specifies CASSFGLHTGELFF.

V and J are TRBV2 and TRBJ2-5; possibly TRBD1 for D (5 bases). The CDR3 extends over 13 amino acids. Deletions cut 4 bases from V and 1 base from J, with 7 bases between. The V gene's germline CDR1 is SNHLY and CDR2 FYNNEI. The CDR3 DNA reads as TGTGCCAGCAGTGCCGACAGCCAAGAGACCCAGTACTTC. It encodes CASSADSQETQYF. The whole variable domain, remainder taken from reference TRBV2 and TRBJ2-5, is EPEVTQTPSHQVTQMGQEVILRCVPISNHLYFYWYRQILGQKVEFLVSFYNNEISEKSEIFDDQFSVERPDGSNFTLKIRSTKLEDSAMYFCASSADSQETQYFGPGTRLLVL.

Written as DNA, the CDR3 is TGCGCCAGCAGTGTTCCGGAGAACACTGAAGCTTTCTTT. Its translation: CASSVPENTEAFF. The V gene is TRBV10-2, the J gene TRBJ1-1; D not resolved. V lost 4 bases, J lost 1 base, and 7 bases lay in between. This CDR3 has 13 residues. The germline V gene has CDR1 WSHSY and CDR2 SAAADI.

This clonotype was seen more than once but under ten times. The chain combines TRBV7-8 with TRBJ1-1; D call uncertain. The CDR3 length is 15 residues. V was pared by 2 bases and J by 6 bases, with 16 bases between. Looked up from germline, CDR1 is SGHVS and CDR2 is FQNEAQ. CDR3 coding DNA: TGTGCCAGCAGCTTAACGCGGCAGGCGGGGTCTGAAGCTTTCTTT. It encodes CASSLTRQAGSEAFF.

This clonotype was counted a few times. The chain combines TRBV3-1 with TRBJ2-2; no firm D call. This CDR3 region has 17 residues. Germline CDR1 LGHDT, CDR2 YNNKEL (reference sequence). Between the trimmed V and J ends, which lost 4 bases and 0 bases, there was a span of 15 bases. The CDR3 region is CASSRPPTGANTGELFF. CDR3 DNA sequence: TGTGCCAGCAGCCGTCCCCCGACTGGCGCGAACACCGGGGAGCTGTTTTTT.

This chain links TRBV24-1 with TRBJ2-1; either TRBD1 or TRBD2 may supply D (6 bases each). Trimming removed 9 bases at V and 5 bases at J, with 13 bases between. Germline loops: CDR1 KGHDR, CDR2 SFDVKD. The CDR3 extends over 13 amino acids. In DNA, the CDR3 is TGTGCCACCCAGGGGAGGCCACACAATGAGCAGTTCTTC. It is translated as CATQGRPHNEQFF.

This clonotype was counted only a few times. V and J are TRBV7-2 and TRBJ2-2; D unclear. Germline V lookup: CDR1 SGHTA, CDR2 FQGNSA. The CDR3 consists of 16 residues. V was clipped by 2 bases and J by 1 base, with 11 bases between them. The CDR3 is CASSLMTWQNTGELFF. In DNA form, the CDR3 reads TGTGCCAGCAGCTTAATGACTTGGCAGAACACCGGGGAGCTGTTTTTT.

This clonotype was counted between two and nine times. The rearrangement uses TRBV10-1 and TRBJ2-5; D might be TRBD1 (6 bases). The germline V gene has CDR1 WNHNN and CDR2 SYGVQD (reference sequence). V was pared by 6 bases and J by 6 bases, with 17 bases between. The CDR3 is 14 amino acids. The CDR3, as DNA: TGCGCCAGCAGCCTAGGGACATCGGGACAGACCCAGTACTTC. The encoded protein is CASSLGTSGQTQYF.

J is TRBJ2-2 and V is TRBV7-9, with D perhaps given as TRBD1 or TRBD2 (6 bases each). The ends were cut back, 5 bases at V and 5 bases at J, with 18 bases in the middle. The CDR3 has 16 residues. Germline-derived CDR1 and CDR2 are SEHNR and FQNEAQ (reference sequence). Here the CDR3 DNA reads TGTGCCAGCAGCCCACTCGGAGGGGGGAATACCGGGGAGCTGTTTTTT. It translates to CASSPLGGGNTGELFF.

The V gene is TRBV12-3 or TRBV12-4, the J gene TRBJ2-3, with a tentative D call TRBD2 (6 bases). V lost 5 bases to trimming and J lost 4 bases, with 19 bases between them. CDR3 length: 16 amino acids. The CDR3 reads CASSPSTRGGPDTQYF. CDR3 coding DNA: TGTGCCAGCAGTCCGTCGACCCGAGGAGGGCCAGATACGCAGTATTTT.

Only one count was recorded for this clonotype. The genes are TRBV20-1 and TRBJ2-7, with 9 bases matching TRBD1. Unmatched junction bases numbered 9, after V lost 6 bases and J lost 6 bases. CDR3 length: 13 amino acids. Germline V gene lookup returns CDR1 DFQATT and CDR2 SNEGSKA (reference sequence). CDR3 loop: CSAKGQGIFEQYF. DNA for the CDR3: TGCAGTGCGAAGGGACAGGGAATTTTCGAGCAGTACTTC.

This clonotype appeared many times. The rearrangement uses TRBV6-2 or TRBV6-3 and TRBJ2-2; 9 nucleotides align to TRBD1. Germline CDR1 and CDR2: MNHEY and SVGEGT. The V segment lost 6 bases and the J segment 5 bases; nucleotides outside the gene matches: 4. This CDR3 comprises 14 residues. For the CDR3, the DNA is TGTGCCAGCAGCTGGGACAGGGTTACCGGGGAGCTGTTTTTT. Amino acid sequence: CASSWDRVTGELFF.

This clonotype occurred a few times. The CDR3 DNA sequence: TGTGCCAGCAGTGAAGGATGGGGAGATCAGCCCCAGCATTTT. This encodes CASSEGWGDQPQHF. The rearrangement links TRBV2 to TRBJ1-5; no firm D call. Germline V gene sequence: CDR1 SNHLY, CDR2 FYNNEI. V was shortened by 1 base and J by 5 bases, with 9 bases between the two germline ends. The CDR3 is 14 amino acids.

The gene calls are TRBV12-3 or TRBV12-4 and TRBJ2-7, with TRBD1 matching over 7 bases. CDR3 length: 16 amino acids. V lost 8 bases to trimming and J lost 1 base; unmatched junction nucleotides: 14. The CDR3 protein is CASSPRTGGPSYEQYF. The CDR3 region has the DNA TGTGCCAGCTCCCCGAGGACAGGAGGCCCATCCTACGAGCAGTACTTC.

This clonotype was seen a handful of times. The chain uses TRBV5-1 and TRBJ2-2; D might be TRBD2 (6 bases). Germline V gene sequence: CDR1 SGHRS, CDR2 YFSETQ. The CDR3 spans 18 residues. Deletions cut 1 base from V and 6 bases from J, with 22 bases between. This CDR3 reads CASSLRLGGGFTPGELFF. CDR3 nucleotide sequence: TGCGCCAGCAGCTTGCGACTAGGAGGCGGGTTTACCCCCGGGGAGCTGTTTTTT.

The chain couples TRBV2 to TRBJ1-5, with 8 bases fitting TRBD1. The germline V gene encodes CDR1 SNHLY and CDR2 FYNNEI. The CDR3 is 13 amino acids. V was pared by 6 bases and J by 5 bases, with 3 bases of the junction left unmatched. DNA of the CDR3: TGTGCCAGCAGGCCAGGGGGCGATCAGCCCCAGCATTTT. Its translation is CASRPGGDQPQHF.

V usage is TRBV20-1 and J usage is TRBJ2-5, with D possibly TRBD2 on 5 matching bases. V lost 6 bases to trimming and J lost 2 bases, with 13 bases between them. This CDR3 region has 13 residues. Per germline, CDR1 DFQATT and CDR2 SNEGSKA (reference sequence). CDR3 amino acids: CSALLTGQETQYF. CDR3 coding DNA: TGCAGTGCACTACTTACGGGACAAGAGACCCAGTACTTC.

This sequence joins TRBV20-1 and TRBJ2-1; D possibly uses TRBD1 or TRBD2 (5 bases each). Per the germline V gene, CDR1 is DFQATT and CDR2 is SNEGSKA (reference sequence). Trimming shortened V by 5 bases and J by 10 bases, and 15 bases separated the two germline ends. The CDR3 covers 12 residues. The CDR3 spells CSASQRGEEQFF. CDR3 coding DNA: TGCAGTGCTTCCCAGAGGGGAGAGGAGCAGTTCTTC.

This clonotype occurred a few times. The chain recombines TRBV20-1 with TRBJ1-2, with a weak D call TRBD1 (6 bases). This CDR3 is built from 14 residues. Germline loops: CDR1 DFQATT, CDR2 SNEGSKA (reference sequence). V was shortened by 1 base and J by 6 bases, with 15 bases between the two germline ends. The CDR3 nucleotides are TGCAGTGCTAGAGTAGGGGGGAAAGGTGATGGCTACACCTTC. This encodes CSARVGGKGDGYTF.

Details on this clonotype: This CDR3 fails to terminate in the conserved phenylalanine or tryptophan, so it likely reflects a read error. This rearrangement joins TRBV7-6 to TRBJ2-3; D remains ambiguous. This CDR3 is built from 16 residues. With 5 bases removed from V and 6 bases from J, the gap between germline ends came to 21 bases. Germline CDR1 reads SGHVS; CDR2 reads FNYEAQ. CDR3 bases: TGTGCCAGCAGCGATACCGGTATTTTGGCGTGGGATACGCAGTATTTA. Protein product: CASSDTGILAWDTQYL.

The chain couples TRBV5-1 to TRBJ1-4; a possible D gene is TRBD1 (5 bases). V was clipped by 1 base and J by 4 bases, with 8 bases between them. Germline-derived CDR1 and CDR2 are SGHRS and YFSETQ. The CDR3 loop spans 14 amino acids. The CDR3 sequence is CASSLSGGNEKLFF. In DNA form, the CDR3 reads TGCGCCAGCAGCTTGAGTGGGGGTAATGAAAAACTGTTTTTT. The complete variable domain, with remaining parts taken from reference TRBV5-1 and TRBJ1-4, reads KAGVTQTPRYLIKTRGQQVTLSCSPISGHRSVSWYQQTPGQGLQFLFEYFSETQRNKGNFPGRFSGRQFSNSRSEMNVSTLELGDSALYLCASSLSGGNEKLFFGSGTQLSVL.

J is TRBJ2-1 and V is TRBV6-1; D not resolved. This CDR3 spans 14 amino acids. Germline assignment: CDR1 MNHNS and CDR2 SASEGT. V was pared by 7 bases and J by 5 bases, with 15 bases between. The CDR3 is CASKNRNQNNEQFF. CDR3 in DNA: TGTGCCAGCAAAAACCGTAACCAAAACAATGAGCAGTTCTTC.

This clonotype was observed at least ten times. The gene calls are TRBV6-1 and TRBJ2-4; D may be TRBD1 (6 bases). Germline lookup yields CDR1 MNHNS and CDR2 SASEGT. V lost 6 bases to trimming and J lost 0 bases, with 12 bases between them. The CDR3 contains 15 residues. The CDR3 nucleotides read TGTGCCAGCAGGTCCGGACAGCTAGCCAAAAACATTCAGTACTTC. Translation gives CASRSGQLAKNIQYF.